This T cell receptor (beta chain) was recorded in a study of T cell changes during pregnancy in multiple sclerosis. CDR1 is LNHDA and CDR2 is SQIVND in the germline V gene (reference sequence). Trimming removed 7 bases at V and 4 bases at J, with 10 bases between. The length of the CDR3 is 13 residues. Assay used: immunoSEQ multiplex PCR; TCRdb lists only in-frame clones, some missing. The sample holds about 28,000 clones, 80% to 95% seen once. This clonotype originated in a female donor with multiple sclerosis, enrolled in a pregnancy study. This chain connects TRBV19 to TRBJ2-2; D is undetermined. The sample here was CD8+ T cells from peripheral blood mononuclear cells, taken before pregnancy. As DNA, the CDR3 is TGTGCCAGTATAGAACCTCCCACCGGGGAGCTGTTTTTT. Translated, it gives CASIEPPTGELFF.